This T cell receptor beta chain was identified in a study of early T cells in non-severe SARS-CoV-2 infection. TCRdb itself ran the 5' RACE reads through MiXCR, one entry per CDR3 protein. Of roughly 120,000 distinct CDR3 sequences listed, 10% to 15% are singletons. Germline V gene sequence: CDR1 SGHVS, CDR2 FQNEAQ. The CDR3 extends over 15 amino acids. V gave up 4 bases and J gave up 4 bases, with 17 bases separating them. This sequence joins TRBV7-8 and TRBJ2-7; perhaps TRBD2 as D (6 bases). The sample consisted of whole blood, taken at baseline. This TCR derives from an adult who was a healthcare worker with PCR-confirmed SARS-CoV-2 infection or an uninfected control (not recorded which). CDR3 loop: CASSYRRVGGYEQYF. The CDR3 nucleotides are TGTGCCAGCAGCTACCGCCGTGTTGGAGGGTACGAGCAGTACTTC.